This TCR beta chain comes out of a study of blood T cell repertoires in COVID-19. Study overall: Acute and convalescent COVID-19 samples came from the United States, Italy and Spain. T cells, B-cell-depleted T cells, or PBMCs provided the cDNA or gDNA that served as material.

Germline V gives CDR1 KGHSH, CDR2 LQKENI. With 6 bases removed from V and 1 base from J, the gap between germline ends came to 9 bases. The CDR3 runs to 13 residues. Original methodology: Amplified reference gene primers provided the basis for estimating nucleated cell counts. Using immunoSEQ multiplex PCR, the repertoire was profiled, and TCRdb retains in-frame clones only, with some absent. From that table come the V and J calls and clone size; the DNA was used to work out D and trimming. Of 120,000 to 150,000 clones in the sample, 88% were seen once. About this clone: The same CDR3 can be traced to other DNA sequences in this sample.

The source of this sequence is a human donor in a cohort sampled during active COVID-19. The chain is built from TRBV18 and TRBJ1-1; D uncertain. The material sequenced was peripheral blood. This CDR3 is CASSPGANTEAFF. CDR3 DNA: TGTGCCAGCTCCCCAGGAGCGAACACTGAAGCTTTCTTT.